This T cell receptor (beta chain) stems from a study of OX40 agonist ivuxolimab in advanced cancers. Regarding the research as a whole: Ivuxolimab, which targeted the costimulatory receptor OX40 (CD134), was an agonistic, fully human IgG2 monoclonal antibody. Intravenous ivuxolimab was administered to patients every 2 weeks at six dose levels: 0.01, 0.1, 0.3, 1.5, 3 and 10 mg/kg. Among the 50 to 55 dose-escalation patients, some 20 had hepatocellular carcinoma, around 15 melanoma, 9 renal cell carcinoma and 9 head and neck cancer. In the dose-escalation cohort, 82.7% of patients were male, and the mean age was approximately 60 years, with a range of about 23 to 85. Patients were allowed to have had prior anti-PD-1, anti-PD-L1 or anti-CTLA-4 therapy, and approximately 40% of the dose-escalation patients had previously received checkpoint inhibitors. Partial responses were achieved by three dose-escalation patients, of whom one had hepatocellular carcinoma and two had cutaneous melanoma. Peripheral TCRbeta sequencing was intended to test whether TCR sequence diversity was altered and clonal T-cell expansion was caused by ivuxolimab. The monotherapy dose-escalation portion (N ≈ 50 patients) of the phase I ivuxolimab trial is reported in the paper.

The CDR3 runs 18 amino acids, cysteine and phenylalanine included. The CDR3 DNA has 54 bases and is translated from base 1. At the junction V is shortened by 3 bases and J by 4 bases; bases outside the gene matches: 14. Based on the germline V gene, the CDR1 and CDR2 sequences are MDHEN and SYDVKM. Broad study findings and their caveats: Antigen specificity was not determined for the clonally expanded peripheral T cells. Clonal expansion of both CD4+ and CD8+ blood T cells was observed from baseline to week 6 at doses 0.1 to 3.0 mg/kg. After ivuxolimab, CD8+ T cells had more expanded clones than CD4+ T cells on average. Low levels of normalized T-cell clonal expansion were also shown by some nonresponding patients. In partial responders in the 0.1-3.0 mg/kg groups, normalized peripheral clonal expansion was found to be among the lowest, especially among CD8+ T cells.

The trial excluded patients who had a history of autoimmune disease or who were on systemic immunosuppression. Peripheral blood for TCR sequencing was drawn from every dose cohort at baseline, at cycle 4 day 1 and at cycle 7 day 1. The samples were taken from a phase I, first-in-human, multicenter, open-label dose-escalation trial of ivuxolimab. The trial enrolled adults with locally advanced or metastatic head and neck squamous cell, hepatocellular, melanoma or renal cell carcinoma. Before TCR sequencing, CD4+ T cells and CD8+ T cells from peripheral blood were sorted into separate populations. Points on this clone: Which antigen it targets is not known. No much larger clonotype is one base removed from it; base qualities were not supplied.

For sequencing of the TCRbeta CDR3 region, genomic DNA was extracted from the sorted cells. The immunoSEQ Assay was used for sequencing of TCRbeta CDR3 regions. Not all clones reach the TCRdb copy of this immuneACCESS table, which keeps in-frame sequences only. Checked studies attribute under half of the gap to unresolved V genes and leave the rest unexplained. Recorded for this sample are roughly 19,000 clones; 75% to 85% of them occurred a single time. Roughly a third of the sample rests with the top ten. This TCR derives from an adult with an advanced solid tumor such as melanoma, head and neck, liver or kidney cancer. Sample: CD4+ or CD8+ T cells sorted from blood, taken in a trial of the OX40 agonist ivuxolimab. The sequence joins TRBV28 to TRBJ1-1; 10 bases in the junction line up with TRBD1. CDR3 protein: CASSFSLRDRGWGTEAFF. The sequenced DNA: TGTGCCAGCAGTTTTTCCCTGAGGGACAGGGGCTGGGGCACTGAAGCTTTCTTT.